These T cell receptor beta chains were read from a single sample in a study of T cell changes during pregnancy in multiple sclerosis. Method: immunoSEQ multiplex PCR; TCRdb's copy keeps in-frame clones and lacks some. The sample contains 40,000 to 50,000 clones, 90% to 95% of which appear only once. This specimen was CD8+ T cells from peripheral blood mononuclear cells, taken in the first trimester of pregnancy. The source is a female donor with multiple sclerosis, enrolled in a pregnancy study. Each CDR3 is given with its conserved first and last residue. D genes are given only for firm matches. Part of the rows lack a size; the others show once, few, many or a class for expanded clones.

TRBV7-9,-,TRBJ2-7,TRBD2,TGTGCCAGCAGCTCGACTAGCGGCCGACGACCCTACGAGCAGTACTTC,CASSSTSGRRPYEQYF
TRBV15,-,TRBJ2-5,TRBD2,TGTGCCACCAGCACCACTAGCGGGAGGGACAATAACATCGAGACCCAGTACTTC,CATSTTSGRDNNIETQYF
TRBV9,-,TRBJ2-1,-,TGTGCCAGCAGCGTAGTGGGGCGGGACCTAGAGGAGCAGTTCTTC,CASSVVGRDLEEQFF
TRBV9,-,TRBJ1-1,-,TGTGCCAGCAACGAAGGGGGAAACACTGAAGCTTTCTTT,CASNEGGNTEAFF
TRBV15,-,TRBJ2-5,TRBD2,TGTGCCACCAGCAGAGATTCCCCAACTAGCGGGAGGCAGGAGACCCAGTACTTC,CATSRDSPTSGRQETQYF
TRBV20-1,-,TRBJ2-7,-,TGCAGTGCTAGAGTAATCGACGAGCAGTACTTC,CSARVIDEQYF
TRBV28,-,TRBJ2-3,-,TGTGCCAGCAGTTTAACCAAGCGTCGCACAGATACGCAGTATTTT,CASSLTKRRTDTQYF
TRBV13,once,TRBJ2-1,-,TGTGCCAGCAGCTTGGAGGGTCGTAAGGGCTCCTACAATGAGCAGTTCTTC,CASSLEGRKGSYNEQFF
TRBV29-1,-,TRBJ2-7,-,TGCAGCGTTGTTAAGGGGCCCTCCTACGAGCAGTACTTC,CSVVKGPSYEQYF
TRBV5-5,-,TRBJ1-1,-,TGTGCCAGCAGCTTGGTTGGCTCGATCCTGTACACTGAAGCTTTCTTT,CASSLVGSILYTEAFF
TRBV18,-,TRBJ1-2,TRBD1,TGTGCCAGCTCACCGGGACAGGGGTCCCTTAACTATGGCTACACCTTC,CASSPGQGSLNYGYTF
TRBV9,-,TRBJ2-7,-,TGTGCCAGCGGGGGAGGGGGCGAGCAGTACTTC,CASGGGGEQYF
TRBV27,once,TRBJ2-3,-,TGTGCCAGCAAGCTGGAAGCGGTTAGCACAGATACGCAGTATTTT,CASKLEAVSTDTQYF
TRBV27,-,TRBJ1-2,-,TGTGCCAGCAGTTTTGGGGGGATAGGGGATGGCTACACCTTC,CASSFGGIGDGYTF
TRBV14,-,TRBJ1-4,-,TGTGCCAGCAGCCAAGTTGCAGGGGTCAATGAAAAACTGTTTTTT,CASSQVAGVNEKLFF
TRBV10-3,-,TRBJ1-2,-,TGTGCCATCAGTGCTAACCTCTATGGCTACACCTTC,CAISANLYGYTF
TRBV19,-,TRBJ1-1,-,TGTGCCAGTAGTATAGATCCCAGGGAAGCTTTCTTT,CASSIDPREAFF
TRBV6-6,-,TRBJ1-4,-,TGTGCCAGCACTTCAAACCGGGATGAAAAACTGTTTTTT,CASTSNRDEKLFF
TRBV6-1,-,TRBJ1-1,TRBD1,TGTGCCAGCAGTGAATGGCAGGGGGAAAACACTGAAGCTTTCTTT,CASSEWQGENTEAFF
TRBV7-9,-,TRBJ1-2,-,TGTGCCAGCAGCCCATTGGACCCAGGGGGCTACACCTTC,CASSPLDPGGYTF
TRBV15,-,TRBJ2-7,TRBD2,TGTGCCACCAGCAGCGGACTCTCTAGCGGGAGCTCCGAGCAGTACTTC,CATSSGLSSGSSEQYF
TRBV6-6,-,TRBJ2-7,TRBD2,TGTGCCAGCAGTTACTCGACTAGCGAGGACTACGAGCAGTACTTC,CASSYSTSEDYEQYF
TRBV27,-,TRBJ2-3,-,TGTGCCAGCAGATATAGTTACTGGAGCACAGATACGCAGTATTTT,CASRYSYWSTDTQYF
TRBV2,-,TRBJ2-7,-,TGTGCCAGCAGAGGTCGGGGAGGCTACGAGCAGTACTTC,CASRGRGGYEQYF
TRBV6-6,-,TRBJ2-3,TRBD2,TGTGCCTGCGGACTAGCGGGGGCCACAGATACGCAGTATTTT,CACGLAGATDTQYF
TRBV7-9,-,TRBJ2-7,TRBD1,TGTGCCAGCAGCTTCAGGGAGGACAGGGGGCTTACCTACGAGCAGTACTTC,CASSFREDRGLTYEQYF
TRBV9,-,TRBJ1-3,TRBD1,TGTGCCAGCAGCGATAGGACAGGGGGCACAGGAAACACCATATATTTT,CASSDRTGGTGNTIYF
TRBV13,-,TRBJ2-2,-,TGTGCCAGCAGCTCTGACAGTGATCACACCGGGGAGCTGTTTTTT,CASSSDSDHTGELFF
TRBV27,-,TRBJ2-7,TRBD1,TGTGCCAGCAGCCCCGGGACAGGGATCCACGAGCAGTACTTC,CASSPGTGIHEQYF
TRBV19,once,TRBJ2-5,-,TGTGCCAGTAGTATAGTCGGGGGTGAGACCCAGTACTTC,CASSIVGGETQYF
TRBV27,-,TRBJ2-1,TRBD1,TGTGCCAGCAGCTTCTGGACAGGGCCCAACAATGAGCAGTTCTTC,CASSFWTGPNNEQFF
TRBV7-8,-,TRBJ1-1,TRBD1,TGTGCCAGCAGCCCCCAGACAGGGCGATGGACTGAAGCTTTCTTT,CASSPQTGRWTEAFF
TRBV19,-,TRBJ2-4,-,TGTGCCAGTATCAAACAGGGTACGAACATTCAGTACTTC,CASIKQGTNIQYF
TRBV5-8,-,TRBJ2-7,-,TGTGCCAGCAGCTCGGGATCCTTGCACGAGCAGTACTTC,CASSSGSLHEQYF
TRBV2,-,TRBJ1-1,-,TGTGCCAGCAGCCACGCGGGGGGAGACACTGAAGCTTTCTTT,CASSHAGGDTEAFF
TRBV9,few,TRBJ1-1,-,TGTGCCAGCAGCGTAGTTGAGGGTGGGACTGAAGCTTTCTTT,CASSVVEGGTEAFF
TRBV11-2,-,TRBJ1-1,-,TGTGCCAGCAGCTTAGGACAGGAAGCTTTCTTT,CASSLGQEAFF
TRBV7-6,-,TRBJ2-2,TRBD2,TGTGCCAGCAGCCCTGGACTAGTGTCGCTTCTGGGGGAGCTGTTTTTT,CASSPGLVSLLGELFF
TRBV4-3,-,TRBJ1-2,-,TGCGCCAGCAGCCAAGATCGATGGGGGCCAAACTATGGCTACACCTTC,CASSQDRWGPNYGYTF
TRBV9,-,TRBJ1-2,-,TGTGCCAGCAGCGCGACAGGCTACTATGGCTACACCTTC,CASSATGYYGYTF
TRBV4-1,-,TRBJ1-1,-,TGCGCCAGCAGCCAAGATCCAGGACTCACTGAAGCTTTCTTT,CASSQDPGLTEAFF
TRBV9,-,TRBJ2-5,TRBD1,TGTGCCAGCAGTGAGGGGACAGGGTGGGAAGAGACCCAGTACTTC,CASSEGTGWEETQYF
TRBV23-1,-,TRBJ2-5,-,TGCGCCAGCAGTCAATCGATAGTGGGACATTTCCAAGAGACCCAGTACTTC,CASSQSIVGHFQETQYF
TRBV29-1,-,TRBJ2-1,-,TGCAGCCCCACCGAGTTCGAGTTCTTC,CSPTEFEFF
TRBV27,-,TRBJ1-4,TRBD1,TGTGCCAGCAGTTTCGGGACAGCTAATGAAAAACTGTTTTTT,CASSFGTANEKLFF